Here is one T cell receptor beta chain with its context. The data belong to a study of blood T cell repertoires in COVID-19. Study context: Material from acute and convalescent COVID-19 was sourced from the United States, Italy and Spain.

Clones were read by immunoSEQ multiplex PCR, and TCRdb kept only the in-frame ones, dropping some. This sample yields some 150,000 clones, of which less than 85% are seen a single time; approximately 1.6% belongs to the top ten. The age range of participants was about 18 to 89 years, with residence in fewer than 25 US areas. Participants' own reports of clinical history determined their cohort assignment. Between the trimmed V and J ends, which lost 4 bases and 3 bases, there was a span of 13 bases. The length of the CDR3 is 16 residues. Germline loops: CDR1 MGHRA, CDR2 YSYEKL. Sequencing input: PBMCs or T cells enriched from blood (not recorded which). The clonotype originates from a woman aged 18-30 years who had been exposed to COVID-19. The chain couples TRBV4-1 to TRBJ1-6; maybe TRBD1 (5 bases). CDR3 loop: CASSPQGFNYNSPLHF. CDR3 nucleotides: TGCGCCAGCAGCCCCCAGGGATTTAACTATAATTCACCCCTCCACTTT.